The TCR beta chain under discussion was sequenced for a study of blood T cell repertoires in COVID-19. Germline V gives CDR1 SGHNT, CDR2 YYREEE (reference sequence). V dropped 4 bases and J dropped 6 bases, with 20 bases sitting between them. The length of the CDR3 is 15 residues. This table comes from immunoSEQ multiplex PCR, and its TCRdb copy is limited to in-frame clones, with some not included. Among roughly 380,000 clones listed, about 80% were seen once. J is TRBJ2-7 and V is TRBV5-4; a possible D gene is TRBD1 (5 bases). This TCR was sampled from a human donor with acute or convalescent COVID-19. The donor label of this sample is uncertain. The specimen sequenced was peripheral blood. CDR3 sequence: CASSLAPRASSEQYF. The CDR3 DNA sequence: TGTGCCAGCAGCCTCGCCCCCAGGGCCTCAAGCGAGCAGTACTTC. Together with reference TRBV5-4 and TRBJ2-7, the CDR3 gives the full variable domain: ETGVTQSPTHLIKTRGQQVTLRCSSQSGHNTVSWYQQALGQGPQFIFQYYREEENGRGNFPPRFSGLQFPNYSSELNVNALELDDSALYLCASSLAPRASSEQYFGPGTRLTVT.